Shown below are 8 T cell receptor beta chains from a single sample sequenced in a study of early T cells in non-severe SARS-CoV-2 infection. In TCRdb, the 5' RACE reads were re-called with MiXCR into one record per CDR3 protein. The data show some 39,000 distinct CDR3 sequences, with 4% seen just once and just over 3% held by the top ten. Material: whole blood. The receptors stem from an adult who was a healthcare worker with PCR-confirmed SARS-CoV-2 infection or an uninfected control (not recorded which).

This chain links TRBV2 with TRBJ2-3; D unresolved. Looked up from germline, CDR1 is SNHLY and CDR2 is FYNNEI. V shed 6 bases and J shed 6 bases, with 16 bases lying between them. The CDR3 spans 14 residues. The CDR3 here is CASREQELRDTQYF. The CDR3 DNA reads as TGTGCCAGCAGGGAGCAGGAACTAAGGGATACGCAGTATTTT.

This clonotype came up many times. The chain is built from TRBV10-3 and TRBJ2-2; D remains unclear. Germline CDR1 ENHRY, CDR2 SYGVKD. This CDR3 region has 10 residues. The V end was cut by 10 bases, the J end by 7 bases, with 7 bases between. CDR3 sequence (DNA): TGTGCCACCCTAAACGGGGAGCTGTTTTTT. Protein: CATLNGELFF.

This clonotype was picked up many times. The genes are TRBV3-1 and TRBJ2-5, with D perhaps assigned TRBD1 or TRBD2 (6 bases each). The CDR3 extends over 20 amino acids. CDR1 and CDR2 (germline): LGHDT, YNNKEL (reference sequence). V was trimmed by 3 bases and J by 4 bases, leaving 30 bases between them. CDR3 in amino acids: CASSHDPITGTEGVTETQYF. The CDR3 DNA reads TGTGCCAGCAGCCATGACCCTATCACCGGGACTGAGGGGGTTACAGAGACCCAGTACTTC.

This clonotype was seen many times. The rearrangement links TRBV29-1 to TRBJ2-3; TRBD1 agrees at 8 bases. Germline V gives CDR1 SQVTM, CDR2 ANQGSEA. The V and J ends lost 0 bases and 4 bases, in that order; junction bases with no gene match: 9. The CDR3 length is 16 residues. The CDR3 DNA reads as TGCAGCGTTGAAGATGCCGAGGGACAGGATCCAGATACGCAGTATTTT. It translates to CSVEDAEGQDPDTQYF.

This clonotype was detected a few times. The rearrangement links TRBV6-6 to TRBJ1-5; D may be TRBD1 (6 bases). Germline assignment: CDR1 MNHNY and CDR2 SVGAGI (reference sequence). With 7 bases removed from V and 4 bases from J, the gap between germline ends came to 11 bases. This CDR3 contains 13 residues. The CDR3 loop is CASKAGVNQPQHF. CDR3 in DNA: TGTGCCAGCAAGGCAGGGGTGAATCAGCCCCAGCATTTT.

The chain employs TRBV2 and TRBJ2-5; TRBD2 aligns across 7 bases. J lost 3 bases, V lost 4 bases, and 8 bases had no gene match. Germline CDR1 reads SNHLY; CDR2 reads FYNNEI. This CDR3 is built from 15 residues. CDR3 DNA: TGTGCCAGCAGTGCCTCGTGGGCGGGGGAAGAGACCCAGTACTTC. Protein: CASSASWAGEETQYF.

In its sample, this clonotype was seen a few times. This chain links TRBV6-5 with TRBJ1-2; D might be TRBD1 (5 bases). Trimming stripped 5 bases from V and 4 bases from J, with 8 bases between. The CDR3 is 12 residues long. From germline, CDR1 is MNHEY and CDR2 SVGAGI. CDR3 bases: TGTGCCAGCAGTCGGGGCTCCTATGGCTACACCTTC. Encoded protein: CASSRGSYGYTF.

Many counts were recorded for this clonotype. Written as DNA, the CDR3 is TGTGCCAGCAGCGTAGATAGCGGGGGGTGGAATACGCAGTATTTT. Its protein product is CASSVDSGGWNTQYF. The chain employs TRBV9 and TRBJ2-3, with 10 nucleotides matching TRBD2. The germline CDR1 and CDR2 sequences are SGDLS and YYNGEE. This CDR3 region has 15 residues. J gave up 7 bases and V 0 bases, and 5 bases lay outside the gene matches.